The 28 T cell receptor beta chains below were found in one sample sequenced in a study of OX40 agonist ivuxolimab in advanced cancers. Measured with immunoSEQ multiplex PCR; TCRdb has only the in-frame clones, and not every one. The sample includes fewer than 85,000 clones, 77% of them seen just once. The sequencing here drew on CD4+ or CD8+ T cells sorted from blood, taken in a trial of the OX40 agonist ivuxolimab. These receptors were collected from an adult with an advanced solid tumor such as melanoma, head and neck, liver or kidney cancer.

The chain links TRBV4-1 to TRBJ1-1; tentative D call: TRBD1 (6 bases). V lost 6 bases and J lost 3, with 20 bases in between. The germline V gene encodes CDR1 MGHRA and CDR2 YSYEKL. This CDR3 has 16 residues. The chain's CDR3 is CASSKGRGREDTEAFF. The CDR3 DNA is TGCGCCAGCAGTAAAGGCAGGGGAAGAGAGGACACTGAAGCTTTCTTT.

The CDR3 loop reads CASSIGQGDEKLFF. The DNA for the CDR3 is TGTGCCAGTAGTATCGGGCAGGGAGACGAAAAACTGTTTTTT. This chain links TRBV19 with TRBJ1-4, with D maybe TRBD1 (5 bases). Germline V gene data show CDR1 as LNHDA and CDR2 as SQIVND (reference sequence). V was clipped by 3 bases and J by 8 bases, with 13 bases between them. The CDR3 length is 14 residues.

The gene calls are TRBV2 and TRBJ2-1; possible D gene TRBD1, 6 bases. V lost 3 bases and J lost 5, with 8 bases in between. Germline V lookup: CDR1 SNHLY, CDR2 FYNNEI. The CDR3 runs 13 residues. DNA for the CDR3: TGTGCCAGCAGTGAGGACAGAGACAATGAGCAGTTCTTC. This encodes CASSEDRDNEQFF.

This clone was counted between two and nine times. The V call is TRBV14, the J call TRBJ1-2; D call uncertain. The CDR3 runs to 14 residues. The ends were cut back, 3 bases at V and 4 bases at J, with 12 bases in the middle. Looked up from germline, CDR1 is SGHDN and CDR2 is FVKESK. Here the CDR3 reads CASSHGQLFYGYTF. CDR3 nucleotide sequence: TGTGCCAGCAGCCACGGGCAGCTCTTCTATGGCTACACCTTC.

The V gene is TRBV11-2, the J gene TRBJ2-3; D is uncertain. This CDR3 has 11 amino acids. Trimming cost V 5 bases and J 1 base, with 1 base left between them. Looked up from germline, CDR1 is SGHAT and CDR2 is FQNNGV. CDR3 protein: CASSRTDTQYF. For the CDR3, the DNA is TGTGCCAGCAGCCGCACAGATACGCAGTATTTT.

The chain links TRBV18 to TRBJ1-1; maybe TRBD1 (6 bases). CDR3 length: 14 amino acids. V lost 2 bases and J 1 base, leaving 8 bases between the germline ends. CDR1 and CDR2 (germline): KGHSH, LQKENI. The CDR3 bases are TGTGCCAGCTCACCAGAAGGGGGGAACACTGAAGCTTTCTTT. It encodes CASSPEGGNTEAFF.

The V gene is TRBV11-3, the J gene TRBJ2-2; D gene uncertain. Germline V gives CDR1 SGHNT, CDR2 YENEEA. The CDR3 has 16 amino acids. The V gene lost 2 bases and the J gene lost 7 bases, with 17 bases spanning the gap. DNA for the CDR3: TGTGCCAGCAGCTTATCCCCCGAGACCAGGAGCGGGGAGCTGTTTTTT. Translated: CASSLSPETRSGELFF.

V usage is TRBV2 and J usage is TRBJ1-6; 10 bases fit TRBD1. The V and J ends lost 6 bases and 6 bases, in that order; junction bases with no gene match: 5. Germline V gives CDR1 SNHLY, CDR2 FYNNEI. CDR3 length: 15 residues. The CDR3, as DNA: TGTGCCAGCAGGGGTGGGACAGGGGCTAATTCACCCCTCCACTTT. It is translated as CASRGGTGANSPLHF.

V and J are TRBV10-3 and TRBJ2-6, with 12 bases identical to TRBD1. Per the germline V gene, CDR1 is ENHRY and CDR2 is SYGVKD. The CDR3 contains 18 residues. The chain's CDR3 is CATHQGTGGVSGANVLTF. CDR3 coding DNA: TGTGCGACGCACCAAGGGACAGGGGGCGTGTCTGGGGCCAACGTCCTGACTTTC.

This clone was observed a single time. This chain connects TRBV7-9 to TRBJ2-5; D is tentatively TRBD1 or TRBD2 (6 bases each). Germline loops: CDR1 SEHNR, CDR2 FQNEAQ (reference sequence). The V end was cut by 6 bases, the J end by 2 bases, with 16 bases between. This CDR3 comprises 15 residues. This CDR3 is CASRTGGLVQETQYF. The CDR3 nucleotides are TGTGCCAGCAGGACCGGGGGCCTCGTTCAAGAGACCCAGTACTTC.

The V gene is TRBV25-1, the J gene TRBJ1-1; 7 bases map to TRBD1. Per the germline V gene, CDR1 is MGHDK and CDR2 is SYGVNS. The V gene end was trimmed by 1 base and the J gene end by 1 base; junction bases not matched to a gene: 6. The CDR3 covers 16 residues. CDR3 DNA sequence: TGTGCCAGCAGTGAATCTGAGGACAGGACGAACACTGAAGCTTTCTTT. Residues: CASSESEDRTNTEAFF. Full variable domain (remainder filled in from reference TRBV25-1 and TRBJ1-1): EADIYQTPRYLVIGTGKKITLECSQTMGHDKMYWYQQDPGMELHLIHYSYGVNSTEKGDLSSESTVSRIRTEHFPLTLESARPSHTSQYLCASSESEDRTNTEAFFGQGTRLTVV.

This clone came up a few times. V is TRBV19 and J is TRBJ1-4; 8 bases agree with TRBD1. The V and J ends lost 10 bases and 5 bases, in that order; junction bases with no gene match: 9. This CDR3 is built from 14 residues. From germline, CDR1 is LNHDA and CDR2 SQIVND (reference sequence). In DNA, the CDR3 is TGTGCCACCAAGCCCCACAGGGGGAATGAAAAACTGTTTTTT. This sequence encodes CATKPHRGNEKLFF.

CDR3 region: CASSGAGPQETQYF. Here the CDR3 DNA reads TGTGCCAGCAGCGGGGCGGGACCCCAAGAGACCCAGTACTTC. This sequence joins TRBV9 and TRBJ2-5, with D possibly being TRBD2 (6 bases). Trimming took 3 bases from V and 1 from J, leaving 10 bases between them. Germline CDR1 reads SGDLS; CDR2 reads YYNGEE. The CDR3 loop spans 14 amino acids. Drawing the rest from reference TRBV9 and TRBJ2-5, the complete variable domain is DSGVTQTPKHLITATGQRVTLRCSPRSGDLSVYWYQQSLDQGLQFLIQYYNGEERAKGNILERFSAQQFPDLHSELNLSSLELGDSALYFCASSGAGPQETQYFGPGTRLLVL.

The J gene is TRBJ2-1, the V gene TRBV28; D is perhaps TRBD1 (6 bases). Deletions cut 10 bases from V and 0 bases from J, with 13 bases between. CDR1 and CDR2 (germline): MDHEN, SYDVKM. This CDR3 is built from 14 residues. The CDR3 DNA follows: TGTGCCACCGATGGACAGAGCTCCTACAATGAGCAGTTCTTC. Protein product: CATDGQSSYNEQFF.

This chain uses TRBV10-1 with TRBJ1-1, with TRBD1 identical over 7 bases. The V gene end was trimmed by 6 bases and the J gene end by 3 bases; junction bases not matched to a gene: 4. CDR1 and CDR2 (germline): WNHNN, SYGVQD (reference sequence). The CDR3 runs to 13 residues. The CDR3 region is CASRQGLYTEAFF. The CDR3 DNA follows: TGCGCCAGCAGACAGGGGCTCTACACTGAAGCTTTCTTT.

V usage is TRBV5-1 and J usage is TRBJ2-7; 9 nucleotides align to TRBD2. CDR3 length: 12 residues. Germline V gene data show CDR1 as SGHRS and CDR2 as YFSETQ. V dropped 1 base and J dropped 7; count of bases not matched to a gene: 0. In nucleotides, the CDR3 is TGCGCCAGCAGCTTGACTAGCGGGGAGCAGTACTTC. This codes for CASSLTSGEQYF.

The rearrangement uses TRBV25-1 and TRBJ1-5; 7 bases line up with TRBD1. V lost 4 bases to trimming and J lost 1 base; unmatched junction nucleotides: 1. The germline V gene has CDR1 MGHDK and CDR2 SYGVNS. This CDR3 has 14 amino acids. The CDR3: CASSATGSNQPQHF. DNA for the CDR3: TGTGCCAGCAGTGCGACAGGGAGCAATCAGCCCCAGCATTTT.

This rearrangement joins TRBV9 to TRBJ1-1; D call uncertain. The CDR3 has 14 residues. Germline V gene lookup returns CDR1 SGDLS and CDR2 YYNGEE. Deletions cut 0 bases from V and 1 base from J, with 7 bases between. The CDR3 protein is CASSVGPGNTEAFF. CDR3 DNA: TGTGCCAGCAGCGTAGGTCCAGGGAACACTGAAGCTTTCTTT.

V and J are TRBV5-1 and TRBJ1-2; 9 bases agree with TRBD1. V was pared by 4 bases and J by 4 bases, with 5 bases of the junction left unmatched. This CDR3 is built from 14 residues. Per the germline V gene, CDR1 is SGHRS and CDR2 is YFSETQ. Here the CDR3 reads CASSAGTGSYGYTF. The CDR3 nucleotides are TGCGCCAGCAGCGCAGGGACAGGGAGCTATGGCTACACCTTC.

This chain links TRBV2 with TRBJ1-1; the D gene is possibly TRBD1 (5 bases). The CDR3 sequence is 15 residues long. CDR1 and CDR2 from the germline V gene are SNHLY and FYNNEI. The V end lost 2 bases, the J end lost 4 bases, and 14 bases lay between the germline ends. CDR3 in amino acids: CASSETGWSGTEAFF. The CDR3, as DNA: TGTGCCAGCAGTGAAACAGGCTGGTCGGGCACTGAAGCTTTCTTT.

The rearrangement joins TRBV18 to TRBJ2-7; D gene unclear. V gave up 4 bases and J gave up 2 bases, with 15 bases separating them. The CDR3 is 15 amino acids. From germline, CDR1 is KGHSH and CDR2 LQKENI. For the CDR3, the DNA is TGTGCCAGCTCACTTCTGGACGGCGGAACCTACGAGCAGTACTTC. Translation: CASSLLDGGTYEQYF. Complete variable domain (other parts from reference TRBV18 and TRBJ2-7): NAGVMQNPRHLVRRRGQEARLRCSPMKGHSHVYWYRQLPEEGLKFMVYLQKENIIDESGMPKERFSAEFPKEGPSILRIQQVVRGDSAAYFCASSLLDGGTYEQYFGPGTRLTVT.

CDR3: CASSLQPLELGGTEAFF. CDR3 in DNA: TGTGCCAGTAGTCTCCAACCCTTGGAGCTGGGAGGCACTGAAGCTTTCTTT. J is TRBJ1-1 and V is TRBV19, with D hard to call. This CDR3 comprises 17 residues. CDR1 is LNHDA, CDR2 SQIVND, per germline (reference sequence). V gave up 5 bases and J gave up 4 bases, with 23 bases separating them.

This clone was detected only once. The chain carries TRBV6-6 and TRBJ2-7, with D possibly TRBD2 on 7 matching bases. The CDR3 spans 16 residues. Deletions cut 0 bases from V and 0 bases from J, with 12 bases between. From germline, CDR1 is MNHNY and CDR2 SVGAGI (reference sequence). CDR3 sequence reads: CASSYSRGGDSYEQYF. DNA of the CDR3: TGTGCCAGCAGTTACTCTAGGGGGGGGGACTCCTACGAGCAGTACTTC.

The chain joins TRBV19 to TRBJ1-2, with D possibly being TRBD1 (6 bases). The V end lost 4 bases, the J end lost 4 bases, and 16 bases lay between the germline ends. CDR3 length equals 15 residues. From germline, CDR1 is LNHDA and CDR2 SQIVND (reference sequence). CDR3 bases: TGTGCCAGTAGTACCGGACAGCGGGAGGTCTATGGCTACACCTTC. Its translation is CASSTGQREVYGYTF.

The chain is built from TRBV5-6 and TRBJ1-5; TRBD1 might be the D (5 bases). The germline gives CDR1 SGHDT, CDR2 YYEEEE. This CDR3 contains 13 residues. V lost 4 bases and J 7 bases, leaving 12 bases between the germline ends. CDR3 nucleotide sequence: TGTGCCAGCAGCCGGGGACGGAGCCAGCCCCAGCATTTT. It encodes CASSRGRSQPQHF.

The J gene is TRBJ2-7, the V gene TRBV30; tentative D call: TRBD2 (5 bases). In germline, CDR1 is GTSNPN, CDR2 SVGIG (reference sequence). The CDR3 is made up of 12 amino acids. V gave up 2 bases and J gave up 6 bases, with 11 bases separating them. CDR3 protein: CAWSPSAGEQYF. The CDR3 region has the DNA TGTGCCTGGAGTCCCTCGGCGGGCGAGCAGTACTTC.

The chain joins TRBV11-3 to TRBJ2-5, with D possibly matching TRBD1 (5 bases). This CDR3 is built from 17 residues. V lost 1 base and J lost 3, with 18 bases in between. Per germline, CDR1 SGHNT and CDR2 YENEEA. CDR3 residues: CASSLGRWGRREETQYF. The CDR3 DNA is TGTGCCAGCAGCTTAGGGCGGTGGGGCAGGAGAGAAGAGACCCAGTACTTC.

CDR3 nucleotide sequence: TGTGCCAGCAGCCTCACTGGATTGAACACCGGGGAGCTGTTTTTT. Its protein is CASSLTGLNTGELFF. The chain uses TRBV6-5 and TRBJ2-2, with D unresolved. Germline V gene lookup returns CDR1 MNHEY and CDR2 SVGAGI. V shed 6 bases and J shed 1 base, with 12 bases lying between them. The CDR3 loop spans 15 amino acids.